This T cell receptor (beta chain) was retrieved from a study of T cells expressing NK-cell markers. cDNA encoding TCR beta was synthesized via 5'RACE template switching incorporating UMIs. For each CDR3 protein, TCRdb gives one entry from its re-call of the 5' RACE reads, without DNA. This table lists under 200,000 distinct CDR3 sequences. Study results and caveats: 1.0-7.0% of CD8+ T cells in a handful of donors belonged to dominant NKG2C+ clonotypes. There remained a lack of clarity about HCMV specificity of expanded NKG2C+ T cell clones. Several of the donors also had these clonotypes leading their CD3+CD56-NKG2C+ fraction.

A word on this clonotype: The antigen remains unidentified.

Sample: blood T cells: a sorted CD56 or NKG2C T cell subset, CD4+ or CD8+ T cells, or bulk PBMC T cells (not recorded which). This receptor was identified in a woman aged 18 to 75 in good health.

CDR3 amino acids: CSADRGQTEAFF. The rearrangement uses TRBV20-1 and TRBJ1-1; TCRdb names TRBD1, which stays unverified in the absence of DNA. Germline values: CDR1 DFQATT, CDR2 SNEGSKA (reference sequence). The length of the CDR3 is 12 residues.